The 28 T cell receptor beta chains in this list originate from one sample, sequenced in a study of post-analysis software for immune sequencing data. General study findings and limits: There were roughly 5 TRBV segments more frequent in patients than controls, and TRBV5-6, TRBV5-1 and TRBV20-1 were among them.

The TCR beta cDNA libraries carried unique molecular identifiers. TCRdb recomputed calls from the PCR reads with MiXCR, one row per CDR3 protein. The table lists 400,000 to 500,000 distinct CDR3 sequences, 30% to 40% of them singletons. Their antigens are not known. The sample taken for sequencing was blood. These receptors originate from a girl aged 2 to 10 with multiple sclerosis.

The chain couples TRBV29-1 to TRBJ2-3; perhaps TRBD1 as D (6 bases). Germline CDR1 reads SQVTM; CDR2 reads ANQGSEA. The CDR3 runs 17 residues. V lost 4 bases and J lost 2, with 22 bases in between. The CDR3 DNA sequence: TGCAGCGTTGCCCACCCGGCCGGACAGTGGCTCACAGATACGCAGTATTTT. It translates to CSVAHPAGQWLTDTQYF.

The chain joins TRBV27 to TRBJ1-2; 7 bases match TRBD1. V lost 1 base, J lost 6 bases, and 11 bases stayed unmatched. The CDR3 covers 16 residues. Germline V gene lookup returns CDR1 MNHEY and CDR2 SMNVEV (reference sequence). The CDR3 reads CASSLFRTGPFDGYTF. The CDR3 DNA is TGTGCCAGCAGTTTATTCAGGACAGGACCATTTGATGGCTACACCTTC.

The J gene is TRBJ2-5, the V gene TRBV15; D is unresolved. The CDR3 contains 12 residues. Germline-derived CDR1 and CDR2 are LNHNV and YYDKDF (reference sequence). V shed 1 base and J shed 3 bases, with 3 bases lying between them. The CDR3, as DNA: TGTGCCACCAGCAGAGTCGAAGAGACCCAGTACTTC. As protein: CATSRVEETQYF.

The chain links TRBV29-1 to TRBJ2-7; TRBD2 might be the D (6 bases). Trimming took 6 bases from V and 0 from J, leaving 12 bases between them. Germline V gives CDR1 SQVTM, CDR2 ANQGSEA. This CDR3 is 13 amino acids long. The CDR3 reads CSVFRENSYEQYF. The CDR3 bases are TGCAGCGTGTTCCGGGAGAACTCCTACGAGCAGTACTTC.

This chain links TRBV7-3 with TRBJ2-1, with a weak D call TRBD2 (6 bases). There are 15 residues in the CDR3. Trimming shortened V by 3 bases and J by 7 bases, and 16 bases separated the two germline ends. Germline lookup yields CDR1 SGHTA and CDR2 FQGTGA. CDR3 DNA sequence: TGTGCCAGCAGCTTTCCGGGGGTACCGATTAATGAGCAGTTCTTC. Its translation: CASSFPGVPINEQFF.

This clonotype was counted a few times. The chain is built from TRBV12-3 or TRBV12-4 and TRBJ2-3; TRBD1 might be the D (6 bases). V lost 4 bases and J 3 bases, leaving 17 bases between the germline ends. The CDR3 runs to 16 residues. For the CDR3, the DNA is TGTGCCAGCAGTTCAAGAGACAGGCCCATGACAGATACGCAGTATTTT. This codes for CASSSRDRPMTDTQYF.

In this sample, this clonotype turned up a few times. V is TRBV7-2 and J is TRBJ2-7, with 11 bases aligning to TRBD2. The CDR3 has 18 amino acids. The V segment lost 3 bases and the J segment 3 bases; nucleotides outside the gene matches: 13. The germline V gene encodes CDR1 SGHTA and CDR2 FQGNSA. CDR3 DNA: TGTGCCAGCAGCTTCGGTAGCGGGAGGGCCCGACGGGACTACGAGCAGTACTTC. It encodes CASSFGSGRARRDYEQYF.

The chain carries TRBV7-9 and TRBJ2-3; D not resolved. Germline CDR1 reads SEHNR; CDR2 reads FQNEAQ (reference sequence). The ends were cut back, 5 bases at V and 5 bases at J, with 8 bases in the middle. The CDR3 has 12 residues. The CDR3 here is CASSGGEDTQYF. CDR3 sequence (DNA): TGTGCCAGCAGCGGCGGTGAAGATACGCAGTATTTT.

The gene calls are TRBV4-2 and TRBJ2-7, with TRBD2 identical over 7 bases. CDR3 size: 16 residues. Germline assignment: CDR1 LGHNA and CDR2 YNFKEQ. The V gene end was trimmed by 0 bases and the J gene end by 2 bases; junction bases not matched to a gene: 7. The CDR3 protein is CASSQERQSGAYEQYF. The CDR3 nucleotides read TGTGCCAGCAGCCAAGAGAGGCAAAGCGGGGCCTACGAGCAGTACTTC.

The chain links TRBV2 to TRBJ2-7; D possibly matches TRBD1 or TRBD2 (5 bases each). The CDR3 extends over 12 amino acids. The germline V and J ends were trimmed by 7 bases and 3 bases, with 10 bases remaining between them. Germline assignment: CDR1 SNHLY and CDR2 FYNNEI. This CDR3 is CASKGEIYEQYF. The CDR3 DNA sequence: TGTGCCAGCAAAGGGGAGATCTACGAGCAGTACTTC.

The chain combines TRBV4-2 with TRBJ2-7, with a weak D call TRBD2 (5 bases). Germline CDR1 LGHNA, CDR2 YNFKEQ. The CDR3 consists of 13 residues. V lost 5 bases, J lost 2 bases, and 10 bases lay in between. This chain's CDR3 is CASSYGLAYEQYF. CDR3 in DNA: TGTGCCAGCAGCTACGGACTGGCCTACGAGCAGTACTTC.

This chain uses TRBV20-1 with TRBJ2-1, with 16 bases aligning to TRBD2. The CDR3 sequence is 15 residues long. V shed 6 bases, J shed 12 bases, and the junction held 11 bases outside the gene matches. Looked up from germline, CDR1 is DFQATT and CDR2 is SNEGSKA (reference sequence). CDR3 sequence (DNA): TGCAGTGCCCCAGGGACTAGCGGGAGGGCAAGGGGGCAGTTCTTC. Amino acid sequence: CSAPGTSGRARGQFF.

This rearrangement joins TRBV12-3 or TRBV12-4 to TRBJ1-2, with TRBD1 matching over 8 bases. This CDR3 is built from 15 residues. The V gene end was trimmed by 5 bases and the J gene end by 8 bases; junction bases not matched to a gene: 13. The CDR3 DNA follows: TGTGCCAGCAGTCTCGGACAGGGAGGTACACGGGGCTACACCTTC. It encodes CASSLGQGGTRGYTF.

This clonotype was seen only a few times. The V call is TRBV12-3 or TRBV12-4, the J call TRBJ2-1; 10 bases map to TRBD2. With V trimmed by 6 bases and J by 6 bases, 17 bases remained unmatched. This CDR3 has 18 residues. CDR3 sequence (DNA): TGTGCCAGCAGCCCCCGGTTTCGGAAGCTAGCGGGAGCCAATGAGCAGTTCTTC. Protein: CASSPRFRKLAGANEQFF.

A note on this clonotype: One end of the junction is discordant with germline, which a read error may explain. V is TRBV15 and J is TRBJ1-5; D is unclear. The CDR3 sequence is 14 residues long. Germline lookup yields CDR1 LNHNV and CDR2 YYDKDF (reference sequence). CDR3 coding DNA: TGTGCCACCGGCAGCCCCACGGGGAATCAGCCCCAGCATTTT. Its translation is CATGSPTGNQPQHF. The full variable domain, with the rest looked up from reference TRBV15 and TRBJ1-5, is DAMVIQNPRYQVTQFGKPVTLSCSQTLNHNVMYWYQQKSSQAPKLLFHYYDKDFNNEADTPDNFQSRRPNTSFCFLDIRSPGLGDTAMYLCATGSPTGNQPQHFGDGTRLSIL.

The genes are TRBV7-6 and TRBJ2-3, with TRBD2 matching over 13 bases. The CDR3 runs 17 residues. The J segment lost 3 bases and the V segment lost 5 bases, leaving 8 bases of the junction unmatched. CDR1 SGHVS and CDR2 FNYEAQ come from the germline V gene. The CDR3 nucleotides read TGTGCCAGCAGCGAACTAGCGGGGGGGCCTGATACAGATACGCAGTATTTT. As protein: CASSELAGGPDTDTQYF.

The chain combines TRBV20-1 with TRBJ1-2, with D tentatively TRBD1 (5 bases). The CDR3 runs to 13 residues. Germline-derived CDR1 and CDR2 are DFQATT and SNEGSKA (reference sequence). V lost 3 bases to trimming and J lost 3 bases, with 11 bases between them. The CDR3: CSARIGVDYGYTF. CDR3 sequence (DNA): TGCAGTGCTAGGATAGGGGTGGACTATGGCTACACCTTC.

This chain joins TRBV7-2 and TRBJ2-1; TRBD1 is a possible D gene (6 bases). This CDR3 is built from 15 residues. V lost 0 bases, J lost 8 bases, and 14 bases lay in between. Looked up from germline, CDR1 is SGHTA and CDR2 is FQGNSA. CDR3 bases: TGTGCCAGCAGCTTAGCGGGCCAGGGGAACGATGAGCAGTTCTTC. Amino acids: CASSLAGQGNDEQFF.

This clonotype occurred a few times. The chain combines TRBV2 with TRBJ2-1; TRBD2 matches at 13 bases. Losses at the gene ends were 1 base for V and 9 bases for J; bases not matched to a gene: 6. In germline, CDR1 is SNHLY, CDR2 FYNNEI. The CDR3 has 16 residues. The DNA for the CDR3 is TGTGCCAGCAGTGAAGTCCGGACTAGCGGGGGAACTGAGCAGTTCTTC. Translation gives CASSEVRTSGGTEQFF. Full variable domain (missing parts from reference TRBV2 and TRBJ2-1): EPEVTQTPSHQVTQMGQEVILRCVPISNHLYFYWYRQILGQKVEFLVSFYNNEISEKSEIFDDQFSVERPDGSNFTLKIRSTKLEDSAMYFCASSEVRTSGGTEQFFGPGTRLTVL.

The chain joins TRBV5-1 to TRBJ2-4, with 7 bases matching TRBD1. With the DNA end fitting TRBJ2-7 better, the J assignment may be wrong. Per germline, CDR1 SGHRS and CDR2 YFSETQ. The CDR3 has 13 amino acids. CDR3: CASSWGQTYEQYF. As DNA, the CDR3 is TGCGCCAGCAGCTGGGGACAGACTTACGAGCAGTACTTC.

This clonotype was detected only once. This chain's CDR3 is CASSYGPPDTQYF. The CDR3 region has the DNA TGTGCCAGCAGTTACGGTCCCCCAGATACGCAGTATTTT. The chain joins TRBV6-2 or TRBV6-3 to TRBJ2-3; no definite D call. This CDR3 has 13 amino acids. The germline gives CDR1 MNHEY, CDR2 SVGEGT. The V end lost 2 bases, the J end lost 4 bases, and 7 bases lay between the germline ends.

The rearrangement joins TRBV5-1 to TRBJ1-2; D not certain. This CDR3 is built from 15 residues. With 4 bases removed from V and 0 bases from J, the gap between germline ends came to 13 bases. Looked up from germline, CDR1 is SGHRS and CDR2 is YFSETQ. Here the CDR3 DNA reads TGCGCCAGCAGCGGAGGGTTCCTCCCTAACTATGGCTACACCTTC. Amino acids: CASSGGFLPNYGYTF. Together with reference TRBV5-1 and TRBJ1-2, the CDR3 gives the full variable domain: KAGVTQTPRYLIKTRGQQVTLSCSPISGHRSVSWYQQTPGQGLQFLFEYFSETQRNKGNFPGRFSGRQFSNSRSEMNVSTLELGDSALYLCASSGGFLPNYGYTFGSGTRLTVV.

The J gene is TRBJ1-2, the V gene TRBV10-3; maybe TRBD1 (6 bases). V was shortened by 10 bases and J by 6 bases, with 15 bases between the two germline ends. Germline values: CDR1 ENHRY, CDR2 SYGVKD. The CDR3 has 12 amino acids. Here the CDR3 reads CATGATGNGYTF. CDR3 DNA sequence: TGTGCCACTGGGGCCACAGGGAATGGCTACACCTTC.

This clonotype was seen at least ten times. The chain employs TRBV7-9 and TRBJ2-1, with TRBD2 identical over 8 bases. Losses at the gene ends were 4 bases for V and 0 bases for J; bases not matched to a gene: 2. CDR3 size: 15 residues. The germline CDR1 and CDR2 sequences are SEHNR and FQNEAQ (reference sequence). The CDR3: CASSSAGGSYNEQFF. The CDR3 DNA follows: TGTGCCAGCAGCTCCGCGGGAGGCTCCTACAATGAGCAGTTCTTC.

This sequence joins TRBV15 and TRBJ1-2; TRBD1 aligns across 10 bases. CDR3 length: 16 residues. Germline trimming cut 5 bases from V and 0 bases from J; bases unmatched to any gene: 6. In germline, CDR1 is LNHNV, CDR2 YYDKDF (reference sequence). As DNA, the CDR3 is TGTGCCACCAGCGGTTGGGACAGGGGATCTAACTATGGCTACACCTTC. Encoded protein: CATSGWDRGSNYGYTF.

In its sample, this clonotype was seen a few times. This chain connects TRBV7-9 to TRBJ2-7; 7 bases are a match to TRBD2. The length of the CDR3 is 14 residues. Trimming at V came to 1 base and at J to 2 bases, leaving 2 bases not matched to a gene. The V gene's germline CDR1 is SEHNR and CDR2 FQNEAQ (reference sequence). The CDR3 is CASSLGTRPYEQYF. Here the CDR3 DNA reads TGTGCCAGCAGCTTAGGGACTAGACCCTACGAGCAGTACTTC.

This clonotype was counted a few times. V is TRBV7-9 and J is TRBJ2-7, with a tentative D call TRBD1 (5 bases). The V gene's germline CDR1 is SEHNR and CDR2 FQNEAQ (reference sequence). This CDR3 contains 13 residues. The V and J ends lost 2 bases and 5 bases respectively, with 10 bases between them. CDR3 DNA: TGTGCCAGCAGCTTACTAGGGGTCCACGAGCAGTACTTC. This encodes CASSLLGVHEQYF.

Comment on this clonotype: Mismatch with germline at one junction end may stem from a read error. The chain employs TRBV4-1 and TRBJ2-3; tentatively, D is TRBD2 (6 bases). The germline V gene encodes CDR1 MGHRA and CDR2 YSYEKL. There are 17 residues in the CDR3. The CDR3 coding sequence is TGCGCCAGCAGCCAAACCCCCTTGCGGGGTAGCACAGGTACGCAGTATTTT. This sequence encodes CASSQTPLRGSTGTQYF.